The 14 T cell receptor beta chains given below trace back to one sample, sequenced in a study of T cell repertoires in cytomegalovirus infection. The antigens for these receptors are not known. From the reads, TCRdb called clonotypes with MiXCR, one entry per CDR3 protein. The top ten clones hold 40% to 50% of a sample with about 470,000 distinct CDR3 sequences, about two fifths of them seen once. The specimen was cultured PBMCs, collected from culture after CMV antigen stimulation. The receptors derive from a human donor in good health (CMV status not recorded). Some clones in this sample may be carry-over from other donors' samples.

This clonotype was recorded once. It may be a read error: a sequence one base away is much more abundant. The rearrangement links TRBV7-2 to TRBJ1-5; TRBD1 matches at 7 bases. CDR3 size: 15 residues. The germline CDR1 and CDR2 sequences are SGHTA and FQGNSA. Here the CDR3 reads CASGFSGGSNQPQHF. In DNA, the CDR3 is TGTGCCAGCGGCTTTTCAGGGGGTAGCAATCAGCCCCAGCATTTT.

In this sample, this clonotype turned up a few times. This chain joins TRBV7-2 and TRBJ1-2; no clear D. The V gene lost 3 bases and the J gene lost 4 bases, with 9 bases spanning the gap. The CDR3 covers 13 residues. Per the germline V gene, CDR1 is SGHTA and CDR2 is FQGNSA. The CDR3 loop is CASSLWEAYGYTF. CDR3 nucleotides: TGTGCCAGCAGCTTGTGGGAGGCCTATGGCTACACCTTC. Filled out from reference TRBV7-2 and TRBJ1-2, the complete variable domain reads GAGVSQSPSNKVTEKGKDVELRCDPISGHTALYWYRQSLGQGLEFLIYFQGNSAPDKSGLPSDRFSAERTGGSVSTLTIQRTQQEDSAVYLCASSLWEAYGYTFGSGTRLTVV.

The rearrangement joins TRBV20-1 to TRBJ1-3; possible D gene TRBD1, 6 bases. The germline gives CDR1 DFQATT, CDR2 SNEGSKA (reference sequence). The V end lost 6 bases, the J end lost 4 bases, and 16 bases lay between the germline ends. The CDR3 has 14 residues. CDR3 sequence (DNA): TGCAGTGCCGGAAGGGGGTCGTGGGGAAACACCATATATTTT. This codes for CSAGRGSWGNTIYF.

The rearrangement links TRBV12-3 or TRBV12-4 to TRBJ2-2; TRBD2 is a possible D gene (6 bases). Trimming took 6 bases from V and 13 from J, leaving 24 bases between them. This CDR3 contains 15 residues. CDR3 nucleotides: TGTGCCAGCAGCTACACGGATGGGGGGACCTTGGGGCTGTTTTTT. Its protein is CASSYTDGGTLGLFF.

This clonotype has a handful of counts. The genes are TRBV15 and TRBJ2-3, with D unclear. V shed 0 bases and J shed 4 bases, with 8 bases lying between them. CDR1 and CDR2 from the germline V gene are LNHNV and YYDKDF (reference sequence). The CDR3 is made up of 14 amino acids. The CDR3 spells CATSREEASDTQYF. The CDR3 DNA reads TGTGCCACCAGCAGAGAGGAAGCGTCAGATACGCAGTATTTT.

This clonotype showed up just a few times. The chain links TRBV4-1 to TRBJ1-2; perhaps TRBD1 as D (6 bases). The V and J ends lost 3 bases and 8 bases respectively, with 19 bases between them. This CDR3 is built from 15 residues. Per germline, CDR1 MGHRA and CDR2 YSYEKL. CDR3 sequence: CASSHPLTGRDGYTF. The CDR3, as DNA: TGCGCCAGCAGCCATCCACTTACAGGGAGGGACGGCTACACCTTC.

As DNA, the CDR3 is TGTGCCAGCAGGATAGCGGGGGGGAATGGAGAGACCCAGTACTTC. Translating gives CASRIAGGNGETQYF. The genes are TRBV7-2 and TRBJ2-5; 11 bases map to TRBD2. J was trimmed by 4 bases and V by 6 bases; bases with no gene match: 7. This CDR3 region has 15 residues. Germline CDR1 and CDR2: SGHTA and FQGNSA. The full variable domain, its missing parts supplied by reference TRBV7-2 and TRBJ2-5, is GAGVSQSPSNKVTEKGKDVELRCDPISGHTALYWYRQSLGQGLEFLIYFQGNSAPDKSGLPSDRFSAERTGGSVSTLTIQRTQQEDSAVYLCASRIAGGNGETQYFGPGTRLLVL.

This clonotype was counted only a few times. In DNA form, the CDR3 reads TGTGCCAGCAGCTCACCGGGACAGGGAAGGGAGCTGTTTTTT. Translation: CASSSPGQGRELFF. The chain is built from TRBV5-5 and TRBJ2-2, with 9 positions matching TRBD1. With V trimmed by 3 bases and J by 9 bases, 6 bases remained unmatched. The CDR3 extends over 14 amino acids. Germline CDR1 is SGHKS and CDR2 is YYEKEE (reference sequence).

The chain is built from TRBV3-1 and TRBJ2-7; a possible D gene is TRBD1 (5 bases). V was trimmed by 6 bases and J by 0 bases, leaving 12 bases between them. Germline lookup yields CDR1 LGHDT and CDR2 YNNKEL (reference sequence). This CDR3 has 14 residues. The CDR3, as DNA: TGTGCCAGCAGACGCAGGGAAGGCTCCTACGAGCAGTACTTC. This sequence encodes CASRRREGSYEQYF.

Only a few counts were recorded for this clonotype. The rearrangement joins TRBV12-3 or TRBV12-4 to TRBJ1-5; D perhaps matches TRBD1 (5 bases). This CDR3 comprises 15 residues. Trimming took off 6 bases at V and 11 bases at J, with 23 bases between the two ends. CDR3 sequence reads: CASSQNWGRAATQHF. The CDR3 nucleotides read TGTGCCAGCAGCCAAAATTGGGGCAGGGCGGCGACCCAGCATTTT.

V is TRBV7-2 and J is TRBJ2-3; unclear D gene. This CDR3 contains 15 residues. Trimming left V 5 bases short and J 0 bases short, with 12 bases between. Germline V CDR1 and CDR2: SGHTA, FQGNSA. As DNA, the CDR3 is TGTGCCAGCAGCCTTTCCGTAGCTAGCACAGATACGCAGTATTTT. This sequence encodes CASSLSVASTDTQYF. Full variable domain (outside the CDR3, taken from reference TRBV7-2 and TRBJ2-3): GAGVSQSPSNKVTEKGKDVELRCDPISGHTALYWYRQSLGQGLEFLIYFQGNSAPDKSGLPSDRFSAERTGGSVSTLTIQRTQQEDSAVYLCASSLSVASTDTQYFGPGTRLTVL.

The chain has TRBV7-2 and TRBJ2-7, with a tentative D call TRBD2 (5 bases). Germline values: CDR1 SGHTA, CDR2 FQGNSA. Trimming stripped 5 bases from V and 3 bases from J, with 20 bases between. The length of the CDR3 is 16 residues. CDR3: CASSREFVSGVYEQYF. The CDR3 DNA reads TGTGCCAGCAGCCGTGAATTTGTCTCCGGGGTCTACGAGCAGTACTTC.

The CDR3 here is CAWSEGLGEKLFF. CDR3 coding DNA: TGTGCCTGGAGTGAGGGCCTCGGGGAAAAACTGTTTTTT. V usage is TRBV30 and J usage is TRBJ1-4; D is uncertain. The germline V gene has CDR1 GTSNPN and CDR2 SVGIG (reference sequence). The CDR3 consists of 13 residues. With 1 base removed from V and 8 bases from J, the gap between germline ends came to 11 bases.

This chain joins TRBV12-3 or TRBV12-4 and TRBJ2-2, with TRBD2 matching over 10 bases. The J segment lost 3 bases and the V segment lost 3 bases, leaving 7 bases of the junction unmatched. The CDR3 totals 17 residues. The CDR3 coding sequence is TGTGCCAGCAGTTTCTTAGCGGGGGGAATTGACACCGGGGAGCTGTTTTTT. Translating it yields CASSFLAGGIDTGELFF.